This T cell receptor (beta chain) was captured by sequencing in a study of identical twins. General study results and limits: Cross-sectional statistical analysis, not tracking of the same donors, underpinned the conclusions. Out-of-frame alpha sequences common to twins exhibited an excess of low generation probability. Potential partial confounding of zero-insertion analyses by invariant MAIT and iNKT cells was noted.

Germline loops: CDR1 LNHDA, CDR2 SQIVND (reference sequence). V was clipped by 5 bases and J by 0 bases; unmatched bases: 4. CDR3 length: 17 amino acids. To note about this clonotype: Its antigen is undetermined.

Template switching created a universal primer site, and the cDNA included unique molecular identifiers. Using its own MiXCR run on the 5' RACE reads, TCRdb lists one record per CDR3 protein. The table records a few hundred thousand distinct CDR3 sequences, 9.5% to 15% of them present only once. These sequences were also reported in another study, on yellow fever vaccine responses in identical twins.

The chain couples TRBV19 to TRBJ2-2; 12 nucleotides align to TRBD2. Sequencing was done on a sample of memory (CD45RO+) T cells sorted from blood. The TCR was taken from a woman aged 18-29 years in good health. CDR3 region: CASSARLAGANTGELFF. CDR3 DNA: TGTGCCAGTAGTGCCAGACTAGCGGGGGCGAACACCGGGGAGCTGTTTTTT.